This TCR beta chain was retrieved from a study of vaccination and CD4 T cells after COVID-19. As for treatment: roughly ten-day PBMC culture with coronavirus spike peptide pools or control peptides (ViraFEST assay). Positive PCR tests were logged from March through December 2020, ahead of US Alpha, Beta and Delta variants. Cultured CD4+ T-cell DNA underwent Oncomine TCR Beta short-read sequencing. TCRdb fed the PCR reads into MiXCR, producing one record per CDR3 protein. The sample has about 20,000 distinct CDR3 sequences; 40% to 65% are singletons. About this clonotype itself: Its cognate antigen is unknown.

This CDR3 is 14 amino acids long. The germline V gene has CDR1 DFQATT and CDR2 SNEGSKA (reference sequence). V lost 3 bases, J lost 2 bases, and 6 bases stayed unmatched. The clonotype was recovered from a human donor who had recovered from COVID-19. The J gene is TRBJ2-5, the V gene TRBV20-1; 7 nucleotides agree with TRBD1. The sequencing input was CD4+ T cells from blood, cultured in vitro. The CDR3 spells CSASGDSDQETQYF. As DNA, the CDR3 is TGCAGTGCTAGTGGGGACAGTGATCAAGAGACCCAGTACTTC.